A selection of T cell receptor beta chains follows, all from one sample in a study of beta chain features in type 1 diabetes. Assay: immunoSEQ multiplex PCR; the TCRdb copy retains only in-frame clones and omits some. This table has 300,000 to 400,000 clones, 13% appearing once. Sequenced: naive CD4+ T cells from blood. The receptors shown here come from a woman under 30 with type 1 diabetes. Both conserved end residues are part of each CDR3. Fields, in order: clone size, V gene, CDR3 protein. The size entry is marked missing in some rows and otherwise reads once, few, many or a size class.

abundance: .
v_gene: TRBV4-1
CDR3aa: CASSHPFRDRYYEQYF

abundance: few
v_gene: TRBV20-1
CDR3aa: CSALREEQFF

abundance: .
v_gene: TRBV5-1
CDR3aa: CASSSKLAQYNEQFF

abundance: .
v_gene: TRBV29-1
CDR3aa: CSVVGQGGIGGYGYTF

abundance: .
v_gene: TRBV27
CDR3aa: CASRPGIGPLGLAALSYNEQFF

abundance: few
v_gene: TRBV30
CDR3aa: CAWLRRSSYNEQFF

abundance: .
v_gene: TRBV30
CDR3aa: CAWSPVTSGTYTQYF

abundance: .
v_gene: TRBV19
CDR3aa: CASSKLAGAYNEQFF

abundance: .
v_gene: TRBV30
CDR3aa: CAWSSGSYTGELFF

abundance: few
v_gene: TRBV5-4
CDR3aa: CASSLAGRGAVSGELFF

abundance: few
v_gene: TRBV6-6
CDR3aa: CASSYSTLKRTQYF

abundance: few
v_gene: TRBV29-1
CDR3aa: CSVETRDRGLYEQYF

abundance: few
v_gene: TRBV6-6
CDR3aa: CASSWGLAVGYEQYF

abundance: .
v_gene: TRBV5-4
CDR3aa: CASRSGQGYNEQFF

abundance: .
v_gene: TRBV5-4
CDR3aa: CASSPRQGKSTEAFF

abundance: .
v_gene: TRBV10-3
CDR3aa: CATRRRASGALEGTDTQYF

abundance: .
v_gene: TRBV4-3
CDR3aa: CASSQDWDRGTDTQYF

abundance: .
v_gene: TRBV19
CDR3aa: CASSRAVDQPQHF

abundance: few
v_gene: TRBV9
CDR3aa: CASSSTGWGREKLFF

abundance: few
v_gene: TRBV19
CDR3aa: CASSLGSGANVLTF

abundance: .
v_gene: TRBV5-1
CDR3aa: CASSSRTGSNEQYF

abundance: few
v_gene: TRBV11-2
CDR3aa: CASSLVSGGRGRTWQFF

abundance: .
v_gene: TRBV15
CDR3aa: CATSSGTSGRAGEQFF

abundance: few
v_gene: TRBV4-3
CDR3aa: CASSQPIAGAYEQYF

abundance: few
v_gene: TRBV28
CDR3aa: CASSSPGGATGELFF

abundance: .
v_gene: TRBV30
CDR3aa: CAWRQTGFTYEQYF

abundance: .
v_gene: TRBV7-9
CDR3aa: CASSLVGGEFGNEQFF

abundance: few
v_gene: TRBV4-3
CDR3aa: CASSPSGRQADTQYF

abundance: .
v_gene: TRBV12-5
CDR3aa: CASGLVPKGQRTGGEGGYTF

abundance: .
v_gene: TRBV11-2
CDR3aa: CASSSTRGPVETQYF

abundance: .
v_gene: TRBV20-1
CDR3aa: CSASVGNTQYF

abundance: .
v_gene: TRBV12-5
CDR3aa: CASGLAQGYGYTF

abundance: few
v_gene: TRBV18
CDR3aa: CASSPWTSGGNEQFF

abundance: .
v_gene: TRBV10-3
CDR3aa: CAISDSTGSSYNEQFF

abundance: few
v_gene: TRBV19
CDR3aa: CASSRPGTSGGNEQFF

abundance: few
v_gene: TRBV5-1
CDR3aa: CASSIPYISETQYF

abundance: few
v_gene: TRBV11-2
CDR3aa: CASSQGLAGGIRSYNEQFF

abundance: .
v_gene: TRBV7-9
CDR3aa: CASSSQGTSREQYF

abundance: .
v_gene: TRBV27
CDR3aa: CASSLTPLYGYTF

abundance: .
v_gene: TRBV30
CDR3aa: CAWTRGPGLNF

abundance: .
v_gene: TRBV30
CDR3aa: CAWRGGGGRGNQPQHF

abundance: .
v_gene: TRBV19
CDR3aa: CASTKSGTPGGNEQFF

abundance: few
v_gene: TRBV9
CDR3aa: CASSVVTGKGTGELFF

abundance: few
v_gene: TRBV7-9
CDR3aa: CASSGTGGYTF

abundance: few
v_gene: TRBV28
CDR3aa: CASSASGGNYGYTF

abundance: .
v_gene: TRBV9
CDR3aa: CASSPGGGFYNEQFF

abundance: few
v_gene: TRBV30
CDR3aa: CAWSVLARELFF

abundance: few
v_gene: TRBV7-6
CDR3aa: CASSSGTGINYGYTF

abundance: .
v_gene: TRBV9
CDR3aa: CASSVGWGVETQYF